This T cell receptor beta chain was obtained from a study of blood T cell repertoires in COVID-19. Study context: PBMCs, B-cell-depleted T cells, or T cells provided the cDNA or gDNA that made up the material.

Profiled with immunoSEQ multiplex PCR; TCRdb holds only in-frame clones, not every one. Of about 35,000 clones listed, around 82% are singletons. Germline assignment: CDR1 MNHNS and CDR2 SASEGT. V trimming: 0 bases; J trimming: 6 bases; junction bases outside the gene matches: 17. CDR3 length: 19 residues. This chain links TRBV6-1 with TRBJ1-5; 7 positions match TRBD1. What was sequenced was peripheral blood. The sequence was obtained from a man older than 75 with active or convalescent COVID-19. The CDR3 nucleotides are TGTGCCAGCAGTGAAGCGCGGGGAAGGGGGCAGATAAGGGGTCAGCCCCAGCATTTT. Protein product: CASSEARGRGQIRGQPQHF.